This T cell receptor (beta chain) was obtained from a study of shared clonotypes between healthy human individuals. Concerning this clone itself: Antigen specificity is unknown. Other DNA sequences from this sample encode an identical CDR3 as well.

None of the donors, who were healthy HIV-negative adults, had recently had acute infections or vaccinations. Study-wide results and limits: Of the naive CD4 clonotypes, about 5.4% were shared across several donors.

Trimming took 3 bases from V and 6 from J; bases not matched to a gene: 5. The CDR3 has 15 residues. Germline V gene lookup returns CDR1 SGHRS and CDR2 YFSETQ. Sorted-subset replicate PCR reactions contained around 220 ng DNA, corresponding to approximately 30,000 T cell genomes. TCRdb's copy holds only in-frame clones and misses some; the assay was immunoSEQ multiplex PCR. The sample records some 2,000,000 clones, roughly 96% being singletons. The chain employs TRBV5-1 and TRBJ1-6, with 8 bases identical to TRBD1. This sequence originates from a man between 18 and 29 years old in good health. Sequenced material: naive CD4+ T cells sorted from blood. The subset is: CD45RA+ positively selected. The CDR3, as DNA: TGCGCCAGCAGCTCAACCGGGACAGGTAATTCACCCCTCCACTTT. It is translated as CASSSTGTGNSPLHF.